These 20 T cell receptor beta chains were sequenced from one sample in a study of blood T cell repertoires in COVID-19. Libraries were prepared by immunoSEQ multiplex PCR; TCRdb keeps only in-frame clonotypes and omits some of them. Found here are approximately 250,000 clones, around 90% of them singletons; the top ten hold around 2%. Input material: PBMCs or T cells enriched from blood (not recorded which). The receptor source for this set is a woman in her sixties in a cohort exposed to, infected with or recovered from COVID-19 (not recorded which).

The gene calls are TRBV9 and TRBJ1-6; weak D call: TRBD1 (5 bases). Trimming left V 3 bases short and J 7 bases short, with 14 bases between. CDR3 length equals 15 residues. Germline-derived CDR1 and CDR2 are SGDLS and YYNGEE. This chain's CDR3 is CASSEPLRGNSPLHF. The CDR3 DNA reads TGTGCCAGCAGCGAGCCCCTCCGGGGGAATTCACCCCTCCACTTT.

The genes are TRBV4-2 and TRBJ2-1, with 8 bases lining up with TRBD2. This CDR3 comprises 16 residues. Germline values: CDR1 LGHNA, CDR2 YNFKEQ. The junction had 10 bases not matched to a gene; V was cut back by 4 bases and J by 5 bases. In DNA form, the CDR3 reads TGTGCCAGCAGCCCCGGGGGGGGAGGCCCCGACAATGAGCAGTTCTTC. Encoded protein: CASSPGGGGPDNEQFF.

The V call is TRBV9, the J call TRBJ1-1; D may be TRBD1 (5 bases). Trimming shortened V by 4 bases and J by 5 bases, and 12 bases separated the two germline ends. The CDR3 sequence is 13 residues long. Germline CDR1 and CDR2: SGDLS and YYNGEE. In DNA, the CDR3 is TGTGCCAGCAGCCTTGGAGGGGCTACTGAAGCTTTCTTT. Amino acid sequence: CASSLGGATEAFF.

The chain joins TRBV29-1 to TRBJ1-3; D uncertain. The CDR3 extends over 14 amino acids. With 5 bases removed from V and 1 base from J, the gap between germline ends came to 12 bases. CDR1 is SQVTM and CDR2 is ANQGSEA in the germline V gene. CDR3 bases: TGCAGCGTTCTTGGGCAGGCGTCTGGAAACACCATATATTTT. The encoded protein is CSVLGQASGNTIYF.

The chain combines TRBV18 with TRBJ2-2, with D uncertain. V was clipped by 0 bases and J by 1 base, with 9 bases between them. This CDR3 is built from 16 residues. Germline V gives CDR1 KGHSH, CDR2 LQKENI. Here the CDR3 reads CASSPPGGLNTGELFF. CDR3 bases: TGTGCCAGCTCACCACCCGGCGGATTGAACACCGGGGAGCTGTTTTTT.

CDR3 protein: CASSYSRGMYEQYF. The CDR3 DNA follows: TGTGCCAGCAGTTACTCGAGGGGGATGTACGAGCAGTACTTC. This chain uses TRBV6-7 with TRBJ2-7, with D tentatively TRBD1 (6 bases). TRBV6-7 is an ORF; its function is uncertain. This CDR3 is built from 14 residues. Trimming left V 0 bases short and J 4 bases short, with 10 bases between.

This clone has just one count. The rearrangement joins TRBV10-3 to TRBJ1-2; 10 bases are a match to TRBD1. Germline CDR1 ENHRY, CDR2 SYGVKD. V lost 3 bases, J lost 6 bases, and 4 bases stayed unmatched. There are 14 residues in the CDR3. The CDR3 loop is CAISDGTGVDGYTF. The CDR3 DNA reads TGTGCCATCAGTGACGGGACAGGGGTCGATGGCTACACCTTC.

The rearrangement links TRBV7-9 to TRBJ2-5, with 11 bases that match TRBD2. V gave up 8 bases and J gave up 4 bases; unmatched junction bases: 15. The germline V gene has CDR1 SEHNR and CDR2 FQNEAQ (reference sequence). There are 17 residues in the CDR3. DNA for the CDR3: TGTGCCAGCCGCCCAGCTATTAGCGGGAGGGCCGGAGAGACCCAGTACTTC. It encodes CASRPAISGRAGETQYF.

CDR3 coding DNA: TGTGCCAGCAGTTTCTCGAGACAGGACTCTAGCACAGATACGCAGTATTTT. Translating gives CASSFSRQDSSTDTQYF. V and J are TRBV6-2 or TRBV6-3 and TRBJ2-3; tentative D call: TRBD1 (6 bases). The CDR3 length is 17 residues. Germline CDR1 reads MNHEY; CDR2 reads SVGEGT. Trimming took off 4 bases at V and 0 bases at J, with 17 bases between the two ends.

This rearrangement joins TRBV18 to TRBJ2-3; TRBD2 matches at 8 bases. Germline V gene sequence: CDR1 KGHSH, CDR2 LQKENI. J lost 2 bases, V lost 3 bases, and 7 bases had no gene match. This CDR3 is built from 16 residues. CDR3 DNA sequence: TGTGCCAGCTCACCTTCTGGCGGGGGGTTCACAGATACGCAGTATTTT. Amino acids: CASSPSGGGFTDTQYF.

The rearrangement links TRBV6-5 to TRBJ1-2; 7 bases match TRBD1. The V and J ends lost 2 bases and 8 bases, in that order; junction bases with no gene match: 5. Germline V gene data show CDR1 as MNHEY and CDR2 as SVGAGI. The CDR3 contains 13 residues. The CDR3 DNA follows: TGTGCCAGCAGTTACAGGACAGGAGGGGGCTACACCTTC. It translates to CASSYRTGGGYTF.

This sequence joins TRBV27 and TRBJ2-7; TRBD2 agrees at 13 bases. The junction had 10 bases not matched to a gene; V was cut back by 6 bases and J by 2 bases. This CDR3 is built from 17 residues. Germline CDR1 and CDR2: MNHEY and SMNVEV (reference sequence). CDR3 sequence: CASSPGRTSGSAYEQYF. CDR3 DNA: TGTGCCAGCAGCCCGGGGCGGACTAGCGGGAGTGCCTACGAGCAGTACTTC.

The V call is TRBV28, the J call TRBJ1-6, with TRBD1 matching 10 bases. Germline V gives CDR1 MDHEN, CDR2 SYDVKM. Unmatched junction bases numbered 4, after V lost 6 bases and J lost 8 bases. The CDR3 is 14 amino acids. CDR3 sequence: CASSRTGGDSPLHF. The CDR3 DNA sequence: TGTGCCAGCAGCCGGACAGGGGGTGATTCACCCCTCCACTTT.

The V gene is TRBV7-9, the J gene TRBJ2-1; D is perhaps TRBD2 (6 bases). CDR1 SEHNR and CDR2 FQNEAQ come from the germline V gene (reference sequence). The ends were cut back, 3 bases at V and 8 bases at J, with 11 bases in the middle. The CDR3 loop spans 13 amino acids. CDR3 sequence reads: CASSFRWGDEQFF. The CDR3 DNA reads as TGTGCCAGCAGCTTTCGCTGGGGGGATGAGCAGTTCTTC.

V and J are TRBV19 and TRBJ2-7, with 8 nucleotides matching TRBD1. Germline lookup yields CDR1 LNHDA and CDR2 SQIVND (reference sequence). This CDR3 region has 14 residues. V lost 5 bases and J lost 3; bases outside the gene matches: 6. The CDR3: CASSSITGGYEQYF. In DNA form, the CDR3 reads TGTGCCAGTAGTTCCATTACAGGGGGCTACGAGCAGTACTTC.

The CDR3 DNA is TGTGCCAGCAGTTACGGGACTAGCGGGAGACGGATACAAGAGACCCAGTACTTC. Its protein product is CASSYGTSGRRIQETQYF. This chain uses TRBV6-2 or TRBV6-3 with TRBJ2-5; 14 bases match TRBD2. Unmatched junction bases numbered 7, after V lost 2 bases and J lost 2 bases. CDR1 is MNHEY and CDR2 is SVGEGT in the germline V gene. The CDR3 sequence is 18 residues long.

This chain uses TRBV28 with TRBJ1-2; TRBD1 matches at 8 bases. The CDR3 covers 14 residues. Germline trimming cut 5 bases from V and 4 bases from J; bases unmatched to any gene: 6. Germline CDR1 and CDR2: MDHEN and SYDVKM. CDR3: CASSMDRVSYGYTF. CDR3 DNA sequence: TGTGCCAGCAGTATGGACAGGGTGAGCTATGGCTACACCTTC.

This clone has only one observation. The V call is TRBV5-1, the J call TRBJ2-6; 8 nucleotides agree with TRBD1. Germline V CDR1 and CDR2: SGHRS, YFSETQ. The CDR3 totals 17 residues. The V and J ends lost 4 bases and 0 bases, in that order; junction bases with no gene match: 6. The CDR3 loop reads CASSLMGQVSGANVLTF. The CDR3 region has the DNA TGCGCCAGCAGCCTTATGGGACAGGTCTCTGGGGCCAACGTCCTGACTTTC.

The chain joins TRBV28 to TRBJ1-2; 10 bases match TRBD1. Germline values: CDR1 MDHEN, CDR2 SYDVKM. V trimming: 1 base; J trimming: 6 bases; junction bases outside the gene matches: 11. CDR3 length: 17 residues. Written as DNA, the CDR3 is TGTGCCAGCAGTTTATTAGGGACAGGGGAGGTAAAGGATGGCTACACCTTC. Encoded protein: CASSLLGTGEVKDGYTF.

The chain joins TRBV27 to TRBJ2-1, with TRBD2 matching 9 bases. V lost 0 bases and J lost 7; bases outside the gene matches: 19. CDR1 and CDR2 from the germline V gene are MNHEY and SMNVEV (reference sequence). The CDR3 is made up of 20 amino acids. CDR3 nucleotide sequence: TGTGCCAGCAGTTTATCGAGAACAGGGGTTAGGCGGGAGGGCAGGAATGAGCAGTTCTTC. Protein product: CASSLSRTGVRREGRNEQFF.